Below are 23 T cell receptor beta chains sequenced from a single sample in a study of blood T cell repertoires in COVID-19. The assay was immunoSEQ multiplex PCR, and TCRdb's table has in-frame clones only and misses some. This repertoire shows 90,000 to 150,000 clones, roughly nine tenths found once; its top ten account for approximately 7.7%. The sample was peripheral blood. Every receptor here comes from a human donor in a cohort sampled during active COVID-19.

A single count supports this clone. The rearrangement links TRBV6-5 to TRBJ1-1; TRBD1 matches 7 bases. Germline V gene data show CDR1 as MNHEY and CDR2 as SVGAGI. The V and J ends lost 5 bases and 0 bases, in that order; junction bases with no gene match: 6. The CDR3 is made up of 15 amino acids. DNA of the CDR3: TGTGCCAGCAGTAGGGACAGAAGGGTGAACACTGAAGCTTTCTTT. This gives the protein CASSRDRRVNTEAFF.

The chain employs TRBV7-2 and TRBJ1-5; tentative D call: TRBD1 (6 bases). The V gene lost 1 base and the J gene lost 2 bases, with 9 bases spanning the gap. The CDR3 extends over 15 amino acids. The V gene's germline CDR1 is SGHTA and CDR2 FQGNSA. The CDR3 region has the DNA TGTGCCAGCAGCTTAGAGTCAGGGGGCAATCAGCCCCAGCATTTT. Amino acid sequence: CASSLESGGNQPQHF.

CDR3 protein: CASTLNTGALNYGYTF. CDR3 coding DNA: TGTGCCAGCACCTTGAATACAGGGGCCCTAAACTATGGCTACACCTTC. This sequence joins TRBV11-2 and TRBJ1-2, with 7 bases aligning to TRBD1. Trimming at V came to 7 bases and at J to 2 bases, leaving 13 bases not matched to a gene. The CDR3 extends over 16 amino acids. CDR1 and CDR2 (germline): SGHAT, FQNNGV.

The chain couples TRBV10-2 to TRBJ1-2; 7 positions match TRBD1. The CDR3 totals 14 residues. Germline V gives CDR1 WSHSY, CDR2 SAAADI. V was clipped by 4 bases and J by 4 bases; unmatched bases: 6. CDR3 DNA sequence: TGCGCCAGCAGTGTGGGGGACAGAGTCTATGGCTACACCTTC. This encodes CASSVGDRVYGYTF.

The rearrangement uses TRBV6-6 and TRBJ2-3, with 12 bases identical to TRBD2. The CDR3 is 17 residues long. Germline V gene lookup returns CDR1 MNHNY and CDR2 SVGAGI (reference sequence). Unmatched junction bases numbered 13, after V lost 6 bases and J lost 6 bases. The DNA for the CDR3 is TGTGCCAGCAGACGAGGGACTAGCGGGTTAAGTCGGGATACGCAGTATTTT. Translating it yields CASRRGTSGLSRDTQYF.

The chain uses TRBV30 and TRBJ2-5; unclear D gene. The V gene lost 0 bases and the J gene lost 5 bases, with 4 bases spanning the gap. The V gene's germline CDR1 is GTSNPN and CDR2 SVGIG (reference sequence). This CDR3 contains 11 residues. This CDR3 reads CAWSVGETQYF. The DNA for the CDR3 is TGTGCCTGGAGTGTCGGGGAGACCCAGTACTTC.

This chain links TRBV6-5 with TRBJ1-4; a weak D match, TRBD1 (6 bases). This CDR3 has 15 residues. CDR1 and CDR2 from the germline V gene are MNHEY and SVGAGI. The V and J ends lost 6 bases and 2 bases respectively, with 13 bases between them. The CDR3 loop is CASRGQLATNEKLFF. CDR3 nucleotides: TGTGCCAGCAGGGGACAACTTGCTACTAATGAAAAACTGTTTTTT.

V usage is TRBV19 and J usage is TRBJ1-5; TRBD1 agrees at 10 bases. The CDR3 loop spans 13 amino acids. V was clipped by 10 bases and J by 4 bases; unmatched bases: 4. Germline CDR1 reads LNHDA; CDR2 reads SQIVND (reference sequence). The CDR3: CATLDRGNQPQHF. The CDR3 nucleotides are TGTGCCACTCTGGACAGGGGGAATCAGCCCCAGCATTTT.

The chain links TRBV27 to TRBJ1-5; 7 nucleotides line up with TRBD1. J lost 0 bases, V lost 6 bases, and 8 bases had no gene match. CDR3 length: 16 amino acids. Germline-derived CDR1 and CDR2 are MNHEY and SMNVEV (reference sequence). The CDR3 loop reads CASSLYGTDSNQPQHF. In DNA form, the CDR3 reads TGTGCCAGCAGCCTCTACGGGACAGATAGCAATCAGCCCCAGCATTTT.

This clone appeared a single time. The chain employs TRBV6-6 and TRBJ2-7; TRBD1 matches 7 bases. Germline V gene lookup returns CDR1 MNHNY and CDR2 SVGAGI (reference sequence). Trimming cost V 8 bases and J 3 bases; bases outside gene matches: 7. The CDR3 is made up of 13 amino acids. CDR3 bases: TGTGCCAGCGTTAGGGACAGCCTCTACGAGCAGTACTTC. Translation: CASVRDSLYEQYF.

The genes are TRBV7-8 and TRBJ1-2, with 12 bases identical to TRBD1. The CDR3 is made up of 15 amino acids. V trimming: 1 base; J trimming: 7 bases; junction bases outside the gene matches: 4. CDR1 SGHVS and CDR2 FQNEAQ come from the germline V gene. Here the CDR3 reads CASSLGGQGASGYTF. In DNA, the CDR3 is TGTGCCAGCAGCTTAGGGGGACAGGGGGCCTCTGGCTACACCTTC.

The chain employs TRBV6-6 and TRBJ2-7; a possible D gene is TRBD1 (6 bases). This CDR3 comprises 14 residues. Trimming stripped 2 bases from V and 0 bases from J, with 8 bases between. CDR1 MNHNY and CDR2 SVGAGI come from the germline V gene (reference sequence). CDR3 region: CASSYGQFSYEQYF. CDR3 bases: TGTGCCAGCAGTTACGGACAGTTCTCCTACGAGCAGTACTTC.

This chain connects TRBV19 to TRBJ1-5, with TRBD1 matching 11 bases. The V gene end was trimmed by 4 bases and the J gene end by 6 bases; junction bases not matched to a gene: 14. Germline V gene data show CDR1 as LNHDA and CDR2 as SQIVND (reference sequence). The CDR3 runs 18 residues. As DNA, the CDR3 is TGTGCCAGTAGTACTGGACAGGGGGCGCGTTGGTCTGGTCAGCCCCAGCATTTT. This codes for CASSTGQGARWSGQPQHF.

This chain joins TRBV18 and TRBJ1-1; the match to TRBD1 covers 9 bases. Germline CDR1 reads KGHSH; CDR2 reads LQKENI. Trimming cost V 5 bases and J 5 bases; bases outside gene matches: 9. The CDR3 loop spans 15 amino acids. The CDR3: CASSSRQGVGTEAFF. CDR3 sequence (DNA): TGTGCCAGCTCATCTAGACAGGGGGTAGGAACTGAAGCTTTCTTT.

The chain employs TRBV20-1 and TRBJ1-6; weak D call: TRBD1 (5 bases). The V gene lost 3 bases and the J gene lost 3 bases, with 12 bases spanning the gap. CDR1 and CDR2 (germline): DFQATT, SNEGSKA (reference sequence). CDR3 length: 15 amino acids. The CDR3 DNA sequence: TGCAGTGCTAGTCAGGGTCGCAACTATAATTCACCCCTCCACTTT. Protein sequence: CSASQGRNYNSPLHF.

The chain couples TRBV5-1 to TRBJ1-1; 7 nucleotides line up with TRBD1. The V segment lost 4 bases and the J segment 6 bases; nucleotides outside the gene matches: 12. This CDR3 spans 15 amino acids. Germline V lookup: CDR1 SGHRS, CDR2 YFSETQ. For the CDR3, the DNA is TGCGCCAGCAGCGGAGGGGACAGAGGTAGCCCTGAAGCTTTCTTT. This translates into CASSGGDRGSPEAFF.

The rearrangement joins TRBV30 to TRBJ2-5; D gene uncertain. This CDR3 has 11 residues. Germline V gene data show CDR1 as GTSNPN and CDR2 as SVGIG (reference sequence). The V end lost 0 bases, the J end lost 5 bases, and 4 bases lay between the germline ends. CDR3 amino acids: CAWSVRETQYF. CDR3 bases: TGTGCCTGGAGTGTACGGGAGACCCAGTACTTC.

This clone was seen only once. Here the CDR3 reads CATSDTGQGNTGELFF. The CDR3 DNA follows: TGTGCCACCAGTGATACGGGACAGGGGAACACCGGGGAGCTGTTTTTT. V is TRBV24-1 and J is TRBJ2-2; 9 bases fit TRBD1. V dropped 3 bases and J dropped 1; count of bases not matched to a gene: 2. Looked up from germline, CDR1 is KGHDR and CDR2 is SFDVKD. This CDR3 spans 16 amino acids.

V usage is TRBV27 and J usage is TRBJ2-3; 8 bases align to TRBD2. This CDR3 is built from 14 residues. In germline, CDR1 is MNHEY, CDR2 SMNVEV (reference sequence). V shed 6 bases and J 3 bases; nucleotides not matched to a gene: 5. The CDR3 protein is CASRFGGGTDTQYF. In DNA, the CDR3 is TGTGCCAGCAGATTCGGGGGGGGAACAGATACGCAGTATTTT.

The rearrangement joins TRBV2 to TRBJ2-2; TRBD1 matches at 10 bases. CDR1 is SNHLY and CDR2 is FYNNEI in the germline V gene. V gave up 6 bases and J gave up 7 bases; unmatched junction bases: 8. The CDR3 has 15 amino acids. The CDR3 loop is CASRYGTGEIGELFF. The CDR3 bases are TGTGCCAGCAGATACGGGACAGGGGAGATCGGGGAGCTGTTTTTT.

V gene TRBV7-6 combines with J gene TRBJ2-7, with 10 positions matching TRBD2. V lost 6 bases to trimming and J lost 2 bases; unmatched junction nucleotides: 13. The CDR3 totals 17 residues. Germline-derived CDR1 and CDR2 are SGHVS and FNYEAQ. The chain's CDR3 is CASSPSGRAGGPYEQYF. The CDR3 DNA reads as TGTGCCAGCAGTCCAAGCGGGAGGGCCGGTGGGCCCTACGAGCAGTACTTC.

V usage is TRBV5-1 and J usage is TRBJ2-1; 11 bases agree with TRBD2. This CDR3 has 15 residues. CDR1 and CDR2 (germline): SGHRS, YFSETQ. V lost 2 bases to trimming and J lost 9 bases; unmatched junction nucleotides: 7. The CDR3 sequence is CASSLGTSGGPEQFF. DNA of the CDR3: TGCGCCAGCAGCTTAGGAACTAGCGGGGGCCCTGAGCAGTTCTTC.

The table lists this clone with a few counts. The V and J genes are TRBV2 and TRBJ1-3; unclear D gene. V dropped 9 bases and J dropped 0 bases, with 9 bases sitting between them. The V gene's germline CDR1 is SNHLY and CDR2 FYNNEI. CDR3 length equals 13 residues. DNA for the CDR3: TGTGCCAGTCGACTGGGCTCTGGAAACACCATATATTTT. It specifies CASRLGSGNTIYF.